This T cell receptor beta chain was profiled in a study of OX40 agonist ivuxolimab in advanced cancers. Study-wide results and limits: Averaged across samples, CD8+ T cells carried more expanded clones than CD4+ did.

Many counts were recorded for this clone. The antigen is undetermined. V gave up 0 bases and J gave up 5 bases, with 10 bases separating them. The germline CDR1 and CDR2 sequences are SGDLS and YYNGEE. The CDR3 consists of 14 residues. TCRdb keeps only in-frame clones here, not all; method: immunoSEQ multiplex PCR. Of more than 20,000 clones in the sample, 73% were seen once. The sequences come from CD4+ or CD8+ T cells sorted from blood, collected in a trial of the OX40 agonist ivuxolimab. V is TRBV9 and J is TRBJ2-3, with TRBD1 as a possible D gene (5 bases). The clonotype comes from an adult with an advanced solid tumor such as melanoma, head and neck, liver or kidney cancer. CDR3 region: CASSVEGLGDTQYF. Written as DNA, the CDR3 is TGTGCCAGCAGCGTAGAGGGGTTAGGAGATACGCAGTATTTT.